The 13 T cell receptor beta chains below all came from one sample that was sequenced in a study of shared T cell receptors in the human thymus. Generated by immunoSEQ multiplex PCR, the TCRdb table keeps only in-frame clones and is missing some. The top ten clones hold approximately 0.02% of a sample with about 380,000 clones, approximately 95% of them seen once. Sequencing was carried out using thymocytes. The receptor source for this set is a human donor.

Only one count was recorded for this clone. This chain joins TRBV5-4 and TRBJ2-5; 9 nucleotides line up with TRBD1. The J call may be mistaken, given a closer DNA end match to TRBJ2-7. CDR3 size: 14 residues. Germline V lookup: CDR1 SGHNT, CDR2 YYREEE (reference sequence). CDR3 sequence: CASSVRQGVGEQYF. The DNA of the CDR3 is TGTGCCAGCAGCGTCCGACAGGGGGTGGGCGAGCAGTACTTC.

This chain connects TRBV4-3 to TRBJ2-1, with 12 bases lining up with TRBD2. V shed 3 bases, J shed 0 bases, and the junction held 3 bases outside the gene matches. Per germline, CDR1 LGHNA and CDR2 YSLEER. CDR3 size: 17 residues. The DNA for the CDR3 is TGCGCCAGCAGCCAGCCTAGCGGGAGGGCCTCCTACAATGAGCAGTTCTTC. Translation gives CASSQPSGRASYNEQFF.

The CDR3 DNA reads TGTGCTAGTGGTTTGGGAACCCCGGGAGCGCCCTACGAGCAGTACTTC. Protein product: CASGLGTPGAPYEQYF. The V and J genes are TRBV12-5 and TRBJ2-7, with D perhaps TRBD2 (6 bases). V was trimmed by 1 base and J by 2 bases, leaving 15 bases between them. The CDR3 is made up of 16 amino acids. In germline, CDR1 is LGHNT, CDR2 FRNRAP.

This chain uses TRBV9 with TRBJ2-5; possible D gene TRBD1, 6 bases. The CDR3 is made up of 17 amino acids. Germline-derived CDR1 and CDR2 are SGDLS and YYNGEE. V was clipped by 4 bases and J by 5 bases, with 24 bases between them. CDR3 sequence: CASSPYPGTSHGETQYF. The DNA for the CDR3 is TGTGCCAGCAGCCCTTACCCCGGGACATCCCACGGGGAGACCCAGTACTTC.

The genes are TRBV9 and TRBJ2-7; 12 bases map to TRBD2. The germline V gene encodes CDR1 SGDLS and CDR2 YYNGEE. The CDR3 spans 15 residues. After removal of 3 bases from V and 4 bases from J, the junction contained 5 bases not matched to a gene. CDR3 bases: TGTGCCAGCAGCGCAGGGACTAGCGGGCTGTACGAGCAGTACTTC. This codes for CASSAGTSGLYEQYF.

In nucleotides, the CDR3 is TGCGCCAGCAGCTTCCCTCCGCAGCGGGAGCCCAAGGGGGGGGAGCTGTTTTTT. Residues: CASSFPPQREPKGGELFF. The J gene is TRBJ2-2, the V gene TRBV4-1; 8 positions agree with TRBD2. The junction had 19 bases not matched to a gene; V was cut back by 5 bases and J by 8 bases. CDR3 length: 18 amino acids. CDR1 MGHRA and CDR2 YSYEKL come from the germline V gene.

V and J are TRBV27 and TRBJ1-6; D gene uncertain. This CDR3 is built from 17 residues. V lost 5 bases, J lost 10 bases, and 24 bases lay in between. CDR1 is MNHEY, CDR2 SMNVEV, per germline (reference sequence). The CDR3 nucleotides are TGTGCCAGCAGTCGTTCCCTTCAAGCGGGGTGTCGATCACCCCTCCACTTT. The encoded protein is CASSRSLQAGCRSPLHF.

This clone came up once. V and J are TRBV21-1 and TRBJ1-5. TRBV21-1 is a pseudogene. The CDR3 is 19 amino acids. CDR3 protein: CASILFRDGRFLGNQPQHF. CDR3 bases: TGTGCCAGCATCTTATTCCGGGACGGACGCTTCTTAGGCAATCAGCCCCAGCATTTT.

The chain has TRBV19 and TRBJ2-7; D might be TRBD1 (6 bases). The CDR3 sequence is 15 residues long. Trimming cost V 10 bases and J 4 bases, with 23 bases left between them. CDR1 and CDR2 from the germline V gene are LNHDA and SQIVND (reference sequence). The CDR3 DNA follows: TGTGCCACTATCAAGGGGGACCCCTGTTTATACGAGCAGTACTTC. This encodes CATIKGDPCLYEQYF.

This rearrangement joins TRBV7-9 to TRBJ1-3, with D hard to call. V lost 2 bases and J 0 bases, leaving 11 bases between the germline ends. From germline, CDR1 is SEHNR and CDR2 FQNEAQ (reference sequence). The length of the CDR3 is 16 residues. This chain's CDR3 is CASSLYPASSGNTIYF. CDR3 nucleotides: TGTGCCAGCAGCTTATATCCGGCCTCCTCTGGAAACACCATATATTTT. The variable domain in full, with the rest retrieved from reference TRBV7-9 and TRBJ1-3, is DTGVSQNPRHKITKRGQNVTFRCDPISEHNRLYWYRQTLGQGPEFLTYFQNEAQLEKSRLLSDRFSAERPKGSFSTLEIQRTEQGDSAMYLCASSLYPASSGNTIYFGEGSWLTVV.

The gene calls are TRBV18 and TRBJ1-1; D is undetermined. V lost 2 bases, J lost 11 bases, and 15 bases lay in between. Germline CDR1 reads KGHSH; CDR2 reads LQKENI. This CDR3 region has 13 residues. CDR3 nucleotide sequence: TGTGCCAGCTCACCATCCGGGGATTTGGTGGCTTTCTTT. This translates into CASSPSGDLVAFF.

The CDR3 spells CASSLAGGSQETQYF. The DNA of the CDR3 is TGTGCCAGCAGCTTAGCGGGAGGAAGCCAAGAGACCCAGTACTTC. The chain recombines TRBV7-2 with TRBJ2-5; weak D call: TRBD2 (6 bases). CDR3 size: 15 residues. Trimming took 0 bases from V and 1 from J, leaving 9 bases between them. The germline V gene encodes CDR1 SGHTA and CDR2 FQGNSA.

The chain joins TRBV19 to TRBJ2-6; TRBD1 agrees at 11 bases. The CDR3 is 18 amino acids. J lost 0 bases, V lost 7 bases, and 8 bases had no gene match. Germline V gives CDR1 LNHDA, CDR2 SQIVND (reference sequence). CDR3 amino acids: CASTSLGQGDSGANVLTF. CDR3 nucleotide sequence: TGTGCCAGTACATCCTTGGGACAGGGGGACTCTGGGGCCAACGTCCTGACTTTC.